This T cell receptor (beta chain) derives from a study of blood T cell repertoires in COVID-19. Study information: Samples of COVID-19 (acute and convalescent) were obtained from the United States, Italy and Spain. PBMCs, B-cell-depleted T cells, or T cells were the source of the cDNA or gDNA that made up the material.

How the authors handled the data: Researchers report that nucleated cell counts were estimated from reference gene primer amplification. Sequencing used immunoSEQ multiplex PCR; TCRdb keeps in-frame clones, though not all of them. V and J calls and clone size are given by that table; D and trimming were obtained from the DNA. Of about 94,000 clones in the sample, roughly 80% were seen once. From germline, CDR1 is KGHSH and CDR2 LQKENI. This CDR3 comprises 12 residues. Trimming shortened V by 5 bases and J by 3 bases, and 7 bases separated the two germline ends. This sequence was found in a human donor in a cohort sampled during active COVID-19. The sample taken for sequencing was peripheral blood. The chain is built from TRBV18 and TRBJ2-5; tentative D call: TRBD2 (6 bases). CDR3 residues: CASSWEEETQYF. The DNA for the CDR3 is TGTGCCAGCTCATGGGAGGAAGAGACCCAGTACTTC. Using reference TRBV18 and TRBJ2-5 for the parts outside the CDR3, the full variable domain is NAGVMQNPRHLVRRRGQEARLRCSPMKGHSHVYWYRQLPEEGLKFMVYLQKENIIDESGMPKERFSAEFPKEGPSILRIQQVVRGDSAAYFCASSWEEETQYFGPGTRLLVL.